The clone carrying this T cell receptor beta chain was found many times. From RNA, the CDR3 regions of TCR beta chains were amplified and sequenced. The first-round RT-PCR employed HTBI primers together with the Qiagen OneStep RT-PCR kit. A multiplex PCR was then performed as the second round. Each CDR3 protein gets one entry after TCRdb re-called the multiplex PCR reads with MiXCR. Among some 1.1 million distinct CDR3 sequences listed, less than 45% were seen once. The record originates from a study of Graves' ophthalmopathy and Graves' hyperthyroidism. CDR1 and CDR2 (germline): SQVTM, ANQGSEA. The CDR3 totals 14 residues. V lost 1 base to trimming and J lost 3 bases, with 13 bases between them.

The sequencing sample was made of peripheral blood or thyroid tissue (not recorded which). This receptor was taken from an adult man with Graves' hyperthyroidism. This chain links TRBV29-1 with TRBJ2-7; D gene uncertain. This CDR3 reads CSVEVQDHDYEQYF. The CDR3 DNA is TGCAGCGTTGAAGTTCAGGACCACGACTACGAGCAGTACTTC.